The rows below give T cell receptor beta chains drawn from one sample of a study of control samples from healthy donors and cancer patients. Generated by immunoSEQ multiplex PCR, the TCRdb table keeps only in-frame clones and is missing some. The data show about 410,000 clones, roughly 90% seen once. The sample was PBMCs. These receptors all come from a man between 40 and 49 years old with head and neck cancer. The CDR3 runs from the conserved cysteine through the conserved F or W. Clone size, where shown, is once, few, many, or a class for clones that have expanded.

size | V | CDR3
- | TRBV4-1 | CASSQTQTSDIYNEQFF
once | TRBV28 | CASSLLGQGNTEAFF
- | TRBV5-1 | CASSLTYTQYF
- | TRBV5-5 | CASSSGLSGFYEQYF
- | TRBV27 | CASSLAGGETQYF
- | TRBV3-1/TRBV3-2 | CASSRQGTDTQYF
- | TRBV9 | CASRGDTTDTQYF
- | TRBV7-7 | CASSLAGQGNSPLHF
- | TRBV19 | CASSTRLAGGGDTQYF
- | TRBV30 | CAWSRLRDSHGYTF
- | TRBV6-5 | CASIRTGDSNQPQHF
- | TRBV24-1 | CATSDLTSGEETQYF
- | TRBV24-1 | CATSERGSGNQPQHF
- | TRBV5-6 | CASSLLQGDYEQYF
- | TRBV5-1 | CASSRPYQRNEQFF
- | TRBV27 | CASSLNRPSTEAFF
once | TRBV7-2 | CASSLARTGGSYEQYF
once | TRBV28 | CASSSSAQAGANVLTF
- | TRBV2 | CASDSISGNTIYF
- | TRBV7-3 | CASSITNVLTF
- | TRBV9 | CASSVGGPGFSGNTIYF